This TCR beta chain comes out of a study of cytomegalovirus exposure and HLA in healthy donors. Whole-study findings and limits: Reported results showed that the classifier diagnosed cytomegalovirus status with high specificity and sensitivity.

60 Vbeta and 13 Jbeta primers were used in PCR. Method: immunoSEQ multiplex PCR; TCRdb's copy keeps in-frame clones and lacks some. This table holds more than 95,000 clones, roughly a tenth found once. The CDR3 spans 18 residues. The germline V gene encodes CDR1 SGHVS and CDR2 FNYEAQ. V was pared by 1 base and J by 2 bases, with 5 bases of the junction left unmatched. To note about this clone: Its target is unknown.

This clonotype originated in a woman aged 18-29 years in good health and CMV-seropositive. What was sequenced was PBMCs. The chain carries TRBV7-6 and TRBJ2-7; 16 positions match TRBD2. CDR3 nucleotide sequence: TGTGCCAGCAGCTTAGAGTCGGGACTAGCGGGAGGGCCCTACGAGCAGTACTTC. This sequence encodes CASSLESGLAGGPYEQYF. Using reference TRBV7-6 and TRBJ2-7 for the parts outside the CDR3, the full variable domain is GAGVSQSPRYKVTKRGQDVALRCDPISGHVSLYWYRQALGQGPEFLTYFNYEAQQDKSGLPNDRFSAERPEGSISTLTIQRTEQRDSAMYRCASSLESGLAGGPYEQYFGPGTRLTVT.